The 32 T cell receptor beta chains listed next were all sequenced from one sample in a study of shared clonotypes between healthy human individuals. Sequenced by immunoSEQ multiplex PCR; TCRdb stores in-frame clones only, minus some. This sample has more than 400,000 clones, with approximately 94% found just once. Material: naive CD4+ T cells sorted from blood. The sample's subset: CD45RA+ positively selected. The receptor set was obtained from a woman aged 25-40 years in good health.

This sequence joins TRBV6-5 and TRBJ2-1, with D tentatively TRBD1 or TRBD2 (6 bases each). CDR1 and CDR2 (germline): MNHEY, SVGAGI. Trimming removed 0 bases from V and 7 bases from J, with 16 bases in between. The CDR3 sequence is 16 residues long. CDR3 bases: TGTGCCAGCAGTTACTCGAGCGGTCGGGGGCTTAATGAGCAGTTCTTC. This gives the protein CASSYSSGRGLNEQFF.

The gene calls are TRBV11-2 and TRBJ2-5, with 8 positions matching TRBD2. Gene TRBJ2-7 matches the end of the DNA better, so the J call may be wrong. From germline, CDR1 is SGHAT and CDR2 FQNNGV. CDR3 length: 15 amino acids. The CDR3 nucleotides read TGTGCCAGCAGCTTCATGGCGGGAGGTAGCTACGAGCAGTACTTC. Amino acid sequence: CASSFMAGGSYEQYF.

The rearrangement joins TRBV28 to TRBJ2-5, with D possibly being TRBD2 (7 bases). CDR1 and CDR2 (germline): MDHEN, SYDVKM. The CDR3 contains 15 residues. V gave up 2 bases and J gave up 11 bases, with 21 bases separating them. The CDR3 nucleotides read TGTGCCAGCAGTTTACCCTTCGGCACAGGGCGGGAGCAGTACTTC. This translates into CASSLPFGTGREQYF.

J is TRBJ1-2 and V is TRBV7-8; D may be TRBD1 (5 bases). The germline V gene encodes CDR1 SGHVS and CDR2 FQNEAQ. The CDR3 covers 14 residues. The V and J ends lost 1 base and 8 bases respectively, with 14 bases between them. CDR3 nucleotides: TGTGCCAGCAGCTTAGGAGGGACCATACGCGGCTACACCTTC. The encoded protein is CASSLGGTIRGYTF.

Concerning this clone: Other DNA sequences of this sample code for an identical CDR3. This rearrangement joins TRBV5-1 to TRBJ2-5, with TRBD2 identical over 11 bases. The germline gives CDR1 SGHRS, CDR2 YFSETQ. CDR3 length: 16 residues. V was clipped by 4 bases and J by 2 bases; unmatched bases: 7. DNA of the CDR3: TGCGCCAGCAGCCTGATGAGGACTAGCGGGCAAGAGACCCAGTACTTC. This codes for CASSLMRTSGQETQYF.

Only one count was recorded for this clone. The CDR3 sequence: CAISSGGYGYTF. CDR3 sequence (DNA): TGTGCCATCAGTAGCGGGGGGTATGGCTACACCTTC. The chain joins TRBV10-3 to TRBJ1-2; possible D gene TRBD1, 5 bases. V dropped 5 bases and J dropped 5 bases, with 9 bases sitting between them. Germline V gives CDR1 ENHRY, CDR2 SYGVKD. The CDR3 is made up of 12 amino acids.

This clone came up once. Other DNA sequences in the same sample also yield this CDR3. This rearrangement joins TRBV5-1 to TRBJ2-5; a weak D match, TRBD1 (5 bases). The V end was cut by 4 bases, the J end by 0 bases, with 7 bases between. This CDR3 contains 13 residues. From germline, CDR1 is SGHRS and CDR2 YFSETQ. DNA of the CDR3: TGCGCCAGCAGCCCGGACAACCAAGAGACCCAGTACTTC. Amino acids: CASSPDNQETQYF.

The CDR3 spells CASSPQPGTGGVEQYF. For the CDR3, the DNA is TGTGCCAGCTCACCACAACCTGGGACAGGGGGCGTCGAGCAGTACTTC. The chain is built from TRBV18 and TRBJ2-7; 12 bases are shared with TRBD1. Trimming removed 1 base from V and 6 bases from J; junction bases left unmatched: 7. The CDR3 totals 16 residues. The germline CDR1 and CDR2 sequences are KGHSH and LQKENI.

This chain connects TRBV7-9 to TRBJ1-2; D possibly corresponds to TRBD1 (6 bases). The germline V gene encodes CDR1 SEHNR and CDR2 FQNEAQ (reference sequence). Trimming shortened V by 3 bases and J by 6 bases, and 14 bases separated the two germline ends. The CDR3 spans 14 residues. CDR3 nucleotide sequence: TGTGCCAGCAGCTTCGCGGGGGGCGTGGATGGCTACACCTTC. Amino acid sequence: CASSFAGGVDGYTF.

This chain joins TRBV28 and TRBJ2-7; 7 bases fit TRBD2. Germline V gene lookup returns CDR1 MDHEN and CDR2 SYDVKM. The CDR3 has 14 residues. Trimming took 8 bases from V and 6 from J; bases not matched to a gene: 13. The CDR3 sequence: CASVSGWEQSEQYF. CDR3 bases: TGTGCCAGCGTTAGCGGGTGGGAACAAAGCGAGCAGTACTTC.

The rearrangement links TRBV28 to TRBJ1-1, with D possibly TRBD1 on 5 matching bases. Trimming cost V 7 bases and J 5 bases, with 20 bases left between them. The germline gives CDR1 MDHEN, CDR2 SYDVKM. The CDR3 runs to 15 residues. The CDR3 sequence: CASTLGPLRGTEAFF. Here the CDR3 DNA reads TGTGCCAGCACCTTAGGACCGTTACGGGGGACTGAAGCTTTCTTT.

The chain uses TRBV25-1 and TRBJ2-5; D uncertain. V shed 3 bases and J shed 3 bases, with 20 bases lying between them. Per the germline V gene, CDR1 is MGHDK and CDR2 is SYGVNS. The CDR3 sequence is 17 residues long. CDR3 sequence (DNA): TGTGCCAGCAGTGAGGGGTTGAGACAAAGACGAAAAGAGACCCAGTACTTC. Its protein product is CASSEGLRQRRKETQYF.

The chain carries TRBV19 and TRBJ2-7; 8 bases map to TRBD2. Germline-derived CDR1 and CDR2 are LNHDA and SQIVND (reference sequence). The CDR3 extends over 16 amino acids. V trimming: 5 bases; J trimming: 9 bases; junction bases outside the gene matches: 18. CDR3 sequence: CASSGEGGLDPLGQYF. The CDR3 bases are TGTGCCAGTAGTGGCGAAGGGGGACTAGACCCTTTGGGGCAGTACTTC.

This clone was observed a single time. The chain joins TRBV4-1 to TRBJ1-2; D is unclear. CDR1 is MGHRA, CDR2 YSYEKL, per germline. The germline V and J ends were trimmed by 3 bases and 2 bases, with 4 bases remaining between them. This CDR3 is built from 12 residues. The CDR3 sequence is CASSQANYGYTF. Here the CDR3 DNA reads TGCGCCAGCAGCCAGGCAAACTATGGCTACACCTTC.

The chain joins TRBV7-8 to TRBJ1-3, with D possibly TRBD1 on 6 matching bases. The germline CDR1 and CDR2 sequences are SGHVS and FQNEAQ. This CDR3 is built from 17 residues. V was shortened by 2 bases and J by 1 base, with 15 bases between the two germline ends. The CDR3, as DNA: TGTGCCAGCAGCTTAAGTTTCGGACAGATTTCTGGAAACACCATATATTTT. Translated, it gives CASSLSFGQISGNTIYF.

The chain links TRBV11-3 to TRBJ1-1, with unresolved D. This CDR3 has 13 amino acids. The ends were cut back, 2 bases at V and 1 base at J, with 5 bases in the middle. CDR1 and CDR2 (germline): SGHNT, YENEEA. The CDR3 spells CASSLSSNTEAFF. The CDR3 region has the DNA TGTGCCAGCAGCTTAAGTTCGAACACTGAAGCTTTCTTT.

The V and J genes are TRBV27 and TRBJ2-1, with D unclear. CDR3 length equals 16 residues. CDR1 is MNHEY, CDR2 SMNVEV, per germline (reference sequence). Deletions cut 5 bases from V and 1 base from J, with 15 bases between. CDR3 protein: CASSPTPLVSYNEQFF. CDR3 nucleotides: TGTGCCAGCAGTCCCACCCCCCTAGTATCCTACAATGAGCAGTTCTTC.

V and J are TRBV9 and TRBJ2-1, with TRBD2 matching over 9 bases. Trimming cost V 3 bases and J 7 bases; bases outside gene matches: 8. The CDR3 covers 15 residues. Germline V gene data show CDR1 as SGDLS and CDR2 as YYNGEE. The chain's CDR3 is CASSGAGGLVNEQFF. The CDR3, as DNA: TGTGCCAGCAGCGGGGCGGGAGGGCTGGTAAATGAGCAGTTCTTC.

The CDR3 loop is CASSPRTGQTGNTIYF. In DNA form, the CDR3 reads TGTGCCAGCAGCCCACGGACAGGGCAAACTGGAAACACCATATATTTT. This sequence joins TRBV7-9 and TRBJ1-3, with 8 bases identical to TRBD1. The CDR3 sequence is 16 residues long. CDR1 SEHNR and CDR2 FQNEAQ come from the germline V gene (reference sequence). J was trimmed by 2 bases and V by 5 bases; bases with no gene match: 8.

Here the CDR3 DNA reads TGCAGCGTTGAAGAGCGGGAGGGCTCCTACGAGCAGTACTTC. Its protein product is CSVEEREGSYEQYF. V gene TRBV29-1 combines with J gene TRBJ2-7; the match to TRBD2 covers 9 bases. Germline CDR1 SQVTM, CDR2 ANQGSEA. Germline trimming cut 0 bases from V and 0 bases from J; bases unmatched to any gene: 0. CDR3 length equals 14 residues.

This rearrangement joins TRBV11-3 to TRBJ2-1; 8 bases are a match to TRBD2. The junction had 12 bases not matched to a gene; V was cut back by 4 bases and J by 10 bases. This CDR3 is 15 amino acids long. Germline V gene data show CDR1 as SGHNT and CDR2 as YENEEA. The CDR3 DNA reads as TGTGCCAGCAGCTCCTTCCCGGGAGGGGGTTCGGAGCAGTTCTTC. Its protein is CASSSFPGGGSEQFF.

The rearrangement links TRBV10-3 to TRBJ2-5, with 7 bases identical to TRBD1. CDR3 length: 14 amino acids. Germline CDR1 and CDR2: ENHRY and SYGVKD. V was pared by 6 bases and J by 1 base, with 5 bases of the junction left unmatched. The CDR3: CAIRGTAPQETQYF. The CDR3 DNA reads TGTGCCATCAGAGGGACAGCCCCCCAAGAGACCCAGTACTTC.

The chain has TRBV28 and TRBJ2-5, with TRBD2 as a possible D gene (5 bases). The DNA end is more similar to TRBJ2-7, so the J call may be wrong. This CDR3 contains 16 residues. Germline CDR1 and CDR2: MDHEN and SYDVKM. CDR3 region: CASSLYPGSLTYEQYF. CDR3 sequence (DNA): TGTGCCAGCAGTTTATATCCGGGGTCGCTCACCTACGAGCAGTACTTC.

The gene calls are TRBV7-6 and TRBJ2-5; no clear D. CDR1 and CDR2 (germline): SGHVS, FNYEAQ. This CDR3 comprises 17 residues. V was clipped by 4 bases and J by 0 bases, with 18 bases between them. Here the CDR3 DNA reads TGTGCCAGCAGCTCCTACCCAAAGGGCAGGTACCAAGAGACCCAGTACTTC. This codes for CASSSYPKGRYQETQYF.

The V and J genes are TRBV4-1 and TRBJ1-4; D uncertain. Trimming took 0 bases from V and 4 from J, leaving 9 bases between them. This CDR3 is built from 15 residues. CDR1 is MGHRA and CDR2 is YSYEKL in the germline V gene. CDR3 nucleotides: TGCGCCAGCAGCCAAGAACAAGGGAATAATGAAAAACTGTTTTTT. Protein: CASSQEQGNNEKLFF.

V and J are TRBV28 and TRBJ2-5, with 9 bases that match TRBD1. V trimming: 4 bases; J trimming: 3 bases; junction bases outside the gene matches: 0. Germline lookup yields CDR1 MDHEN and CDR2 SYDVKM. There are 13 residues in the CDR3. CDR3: CASSWTGEETQYF. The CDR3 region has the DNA TGTGCCAGCAGTTGGACAGGGGAAGAGACCCAGTACTTC.

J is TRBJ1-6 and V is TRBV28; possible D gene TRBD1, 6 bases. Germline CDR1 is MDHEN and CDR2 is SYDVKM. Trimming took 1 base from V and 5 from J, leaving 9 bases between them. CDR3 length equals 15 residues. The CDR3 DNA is TGTGCCAGCAGTTTATCGACAGGAAATAATTCACCCCTCCACTTT. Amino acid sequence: CASSLSTGNNSPLHF.

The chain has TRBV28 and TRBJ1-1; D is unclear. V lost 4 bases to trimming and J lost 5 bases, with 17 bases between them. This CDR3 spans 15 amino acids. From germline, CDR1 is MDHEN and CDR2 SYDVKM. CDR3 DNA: TGTGCCAGCAGTTCACCCCTCCCCTCTGGGACTGAAGCTTTCTTT. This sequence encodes CASSSPLPSGTEAFF.

This CDR3 reads CASSAGLDEQYF. CDR3 in DNA: TGCGCCAGCAGCGCCGGACTGGACGAGCAGTACTTC. This sequence joins TRBV5-1 and TRBJ2-7, with a tentative D call TRBD2 (5 bases). Germline loops: CDR1 SGHRS, CDR2 YFSETQ. The CDR3 totals 12 residues. V lost 4 bases and J lost 5, with 10 bases in between.

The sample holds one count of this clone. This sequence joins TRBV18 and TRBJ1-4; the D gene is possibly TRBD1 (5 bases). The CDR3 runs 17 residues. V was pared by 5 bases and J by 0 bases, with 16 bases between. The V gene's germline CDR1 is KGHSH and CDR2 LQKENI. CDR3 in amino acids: CASSVSPGTATNEKLFF. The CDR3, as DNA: TGTGCCAGCTCAGTCTCCCCCGGGACGGCAACTAATGAAAAACTGTTTTTT. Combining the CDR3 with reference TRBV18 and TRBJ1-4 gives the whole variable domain NAGVMQNPRHLVRRRGQEARLRCSPMKGHSHVYWYRQLPEEGLKFMVYLQKENIIDESGMPKERFSAEFPKEGPSILRIQQVVRGDSAAYFCASSVSPGTATNEKLFFGSGTQLSVL.

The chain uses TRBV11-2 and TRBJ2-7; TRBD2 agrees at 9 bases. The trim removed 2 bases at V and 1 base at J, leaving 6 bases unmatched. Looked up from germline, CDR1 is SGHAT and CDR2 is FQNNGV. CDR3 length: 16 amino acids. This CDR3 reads CASSLRGSGSSYEQYF. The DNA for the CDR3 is TGTGCCAGCAGCTTACGAGGTAGCGGGAGTTCCTACGAGCAGTACTTC. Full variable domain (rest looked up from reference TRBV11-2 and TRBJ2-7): EAGVAQSPRYKIIEKRQSVAFWCNPISGHATLYWYQQILGQGPKLLIQFQNNGVVDDSQLPKDRFSAERLKGVDSTLKIQPAKLEDSAVYLCASSLRGSGSSYEQYFGPGTRLTVT.

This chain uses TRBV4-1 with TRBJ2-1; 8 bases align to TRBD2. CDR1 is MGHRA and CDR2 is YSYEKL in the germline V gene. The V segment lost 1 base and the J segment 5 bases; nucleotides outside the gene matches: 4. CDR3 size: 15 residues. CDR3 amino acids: CASSQGREGDNEQFF. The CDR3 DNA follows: TGCGCCAGCAGCCAAGGACGGGAGGGGGACAATGAGCAGTTCTTC.